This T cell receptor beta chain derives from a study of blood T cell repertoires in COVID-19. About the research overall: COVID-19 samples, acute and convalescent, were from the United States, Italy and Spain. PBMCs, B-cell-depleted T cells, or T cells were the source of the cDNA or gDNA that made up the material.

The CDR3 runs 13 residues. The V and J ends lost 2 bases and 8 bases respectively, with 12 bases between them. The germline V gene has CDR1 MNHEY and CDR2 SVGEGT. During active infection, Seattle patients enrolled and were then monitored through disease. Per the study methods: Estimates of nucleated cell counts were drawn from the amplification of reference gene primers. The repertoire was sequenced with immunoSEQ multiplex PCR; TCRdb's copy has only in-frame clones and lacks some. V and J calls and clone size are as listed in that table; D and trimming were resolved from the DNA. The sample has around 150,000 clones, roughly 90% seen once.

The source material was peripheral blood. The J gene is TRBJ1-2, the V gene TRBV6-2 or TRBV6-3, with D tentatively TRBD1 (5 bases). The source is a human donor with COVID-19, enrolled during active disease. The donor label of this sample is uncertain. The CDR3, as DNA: TGTGCCAGCAGTTACCCGGCAGGGAGGGGCTACACCTTC. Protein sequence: CASSYPAGRGYTF.